Below, 3 T cell receptor beta chains from the same sample are listed, as sequenced in a study of cytomegalovirus exposure and HLA in healthy donors. This PCR relied on a set of 60 Vbeta primers and 13 Jbeta primers. The method was immunoSEQ multiplex PCR; TCRdb's version includes in-frame clones alone and lacks a portion of them. Among more than 90,000 clones listed, approximately 70% were seen once. The specimen was PBMCs. These receptors were taken from a man aged 45-65 years in good health and CMV-seronegative.

The chain joins TRBV27 to TRBJ1-4, with a weak D call TRBD1 (5 bases). Germline V gene sequence: CDR1 MNHEY, CDR2 SMNVEV (reference sequence). Trimming stripped 1 base from V and 3 bases from J, with 9 bases between. The CDR3 loop spans 15 amino acids. In DNA, the CDR3 is TGTGCCAGCAGTTTATGGGGCCACTCTAATGAAAAACTGTTTTTT. It encodes CASSLWGHSNEKLFF.

V and J are TRBV7-9 and TRBJ2-1; TRBD2 agrees at 7 bases. CDR1 and CDR2 (germline): SEHNR, FQNEAQ (reference sequence). The J segment lost 6 bases and the V segment lost 11 bases, leaving 10 bases of the junction unmatched. The CDR3 totals 13 residues. The CDR3 reads CAPTAGDGNEQFF. CDR3 coding DNA: TGTGCCCCTACGGCGGGAGACGGCAATGAGCAGTTCTTC. The full variable domain, in which reference TRBV7-9 and TRBJ2-1 provide the parts outside the CDR3, is DTGVSQNPRHKITKRGQNVTFRCDPISEHNRLYWYRQTLGQGPEFLTYFQNEAQLEKSRLLSDRFSAERPKGSFSTLEIQRTEQGDSAMYLCAPTAGDGNEQFFGPGTRLTVL.

This clone was detected many times. The chain links TRBV10-2 to TRBJ2-7; D possibly corresponds to TRBD2 (5 bases). Trimming shortened V by 0 bases and J by 0 bases, and 15 bases separated the two germline ends. Germline CDR1 reads WSHSY; CDR2 reads SAAADI. CDR3 size: 17 residues. The CDR3 protein is CASSESPGYGSSYEQYV. The CDR3 coding sequence is TGCGCCAGCAGTGAGTCCCCGGGGTACGGCAGCTCCTACGAGCAGTACGTC.